Each of the 5 T cell receptor beta chains below was sequenced from the same sample in a study of cytomegalovirus exposure and HLA in healthy donors. With 60 Vbeta and 13 Jbeta primers, the PCR was carried out. The protocol was immunoSEQ multiplex PCR, while the TCRdb copy is restricted to in-frame clones and leaves out a portion. The table lists some 200,000 clones. The specimen sequenced was PBMCs. The receptors here all came from a young man in good health and CMV-seronegative.

The chain recombines TRBV6-5 with TRBJ2-7, with 8 bases lining up with TRBD2. The CDR3 length is 14 residues. The V and J ends lost 5 bases and 6 bases, in that order; junction bases with no gene match: 9. Germline V CDR1 and CDR2: MNHEY, SVGAGI. Here the CDR3 reads CASSTSGRRVEQYF. In nucleotides, the CDR3 is TGTGCCAGCAGTACTAGCGGCCGTAGGGTCGAGCAGTACTTC.

The chain links TRBV19 to TRBJ1-5; D uncertain. This CDR3 spans 15 amino acids. V was clipped by 0 bases and J by 9 bases, with 15 bases between them. Germline V gene sequence: CDR1 LNHDA, CDR2 SQIVND (reference sequence). CDR3 DNA sequence: TGTGCCAGTAGTATAGACCCATCAGTACCTCGGCCCCAGCATTTT. Amino acid sequence: CASSIDPSVPRPQHF.

The chain employs TRBV9 and TRBJ2-7, with 11 bases aligning to TRBD1. J was trimmed by 2 bases and V by 2 bases; bases with no gene match: 6. The CDR3 runs 16 residues. Germline V gives CDR1 SGDLS, CDR2 YYNGEE. CDR3 sequence reads: CASSVDPGQGAYEQYF. CDR3 coding DNA: TGTGCCAGCAGCGTCGACCCGGGACAGGGGGCCTACGAGCAGTACTTC.

The chain carries TRBV5-4 and TRBJ2-2, with D perhaps TRBD2 (5 bases). Germline-derived CDR1 and CDR2 are SGHNT and YYREEE (reference sequence). The CDR3 consists of 14 residues. V was trimmed by 2 bases and J by 1 base, leaving 6 bases between them. The DNA for the CDR3 is TGTGCCAGCAGCTTAGGGAGGAACACCGGGGAGCTGTTTTTT. Its translation: CASSLGRNTGELFF.

The chain has TRBV2 and TRBJ2-5; 7 bases fit TRBD1. The tail of the sequence fits TRBJ2-7 better, so the J call may be wrong. The germline gives CDR1 SNHLY, CDR2 FYNNEI. The CDR3 covers 14 residues. The CDR3 reads CASSESQGAYEQYF. The CDR3 region has the DNA TGTGCCAGCAGTGAGAGCCAGGGGGCCTACGAGCAGTACTTC.